These 32 T cell receptor beta chains share one sample of origin, sequenced in a study of T cell clonotyping in hematopoietic cell transplantation. Noted time point: recipient sample about 28 days before transplant, after cytoreduction. The data were produced by immunoSEQ multiplex PCR, yet TCRdb's version contains in-frame clones alone and is incomplete. The data hold approximately 39,000 clones, with approximately 95% observed a single time. This material consisted of peripheral blood mononuclear cells, taken before stem cell transplant. The receptors derive from a man in his forties with chronic myeloid leukemia. Some clones in this sample may be carry-over from other donors' samples.

The chain links TRBV7-2 to TRBJ2-7; 8 nucleotides agree with TRBD2. Per the germline V gene, CDR1 is SGHTA and CDR2 is FQGNSA. The CDR3 runs 14 residues. J gave up 6 bases and V 1 base, and 5 bases lay outside the gene matches. CDR3 residues: CASSLEWSGGEQYF. CDR3 DNA: TGTGCCAGCAGCTTAGAGTGGAGCGGGGGCGAGCAGTACTTC.

This clone has just one count. The chain joins TRBV7-9 to TRBJ1-1; possibly TRBD1 for D (5 bases). The germline V and J ends were trimmed by 10 bases and 4 bases, with 13 bases remaining between them. This CDR3 comprises 12 residues. Germline-derived CDR1 and CDR2 are SEHNR and FQNEAQ (reference sequence). This CDR3 reads CAIDIGATEAFF. CDR3 nucleotides: TGTGCCATCGATATCGGGGCCACTGAAGCTTTCTTT. The full variable domain, rest sourced from reference TRBV7-9 and TRBJ1-1, is DTGVSQNPRHKITKRGQNVTFRCDPISEHNRLYWYRQTLGQGPEFLTYFQNEAQLEKSRLLSDRFSAERPKGSFSTLEIQRTEQGDSAMYLCAIDIGATEAFFGQGTRLTVV.

The V gene is TRBV30, the J gene TRBJ2-7, with 7 bases lining up with TRBD2. There are 14 residues in the CDR3. In germline, CDR1 is GTSNPN, CDR2 SVGIG (reference sequence). V shed 3 bases, J shed 1 base, and the junction held 6 bases outside the gene matches. DNA of the CDR3: TGTGCCTGGAGGAGGGAGGGTTTTTCCTACGAGCAGTACTTC. This encodes CAWRREGFSYEQYF.

The chain combines TRBV7-2 with TRBJ2-5; 8 bases are a match to TRBD2. The CDR3 sequence is 17 residues long. Germline CDR1 reads SGHTA; CDR2 reads FQGNSA. V lost 2 bases and J lost 5; bases outside the gene matches: 13. The CDR3 loop reads CASSLIVGRGGGETQYF. For the CDR3, the DNA is TGTGCCAGCAGCTTAATTGTTGGCCGGGGGGGCGGGGAGACCCAGTACTTC.

The J gene is TRBJ1-1, the V gene TRBV1; whether TRBD1, the table's D call, matches the DNA was not checked. TRBV1 is described as a pseudogene. The CDR3 consists of 13 residues. The CDR3, as DNA: TGCACCAGCAGACAGGTCGGGCACACTGAAGCTTTCTTT. This encodes CTSRQVGHTEAFF.

The chain combines TRBV5-6 with TRBJ1-2, with unresolved D. The V end lost 1 base, the J end lost 5 bases, and 9 bases lay between the germline ends. The CDR3 has 13 amino acids. Per germline, CDR1 SGHDT and CDR2 YYEEEE. This chain's CDR3 is CASSLYEGYGYTF. In DNA, the CDR3 is TGTGCCAGCAGCTTGTATGAGGGTTATGGCTACACCTTC.

V gene TRBV6-1 combines with J gene TRBJ2-6; the D gene could be TRBD1 or TRBD2 (5 bases each). The CDR3 totals 16 residues. Germline CDR1 MNHNS, CDR2 SASEGT. Trimming took off 1 base at V and 0 bases at J, with 7 bases between the two ends. The CDR3 protein is CASSEGDGSGANVLTF. The CDR3 DNA reads TGTGCCAGCAGTGAAGGGGACGGCTCTGGGGCCAACGTCCTGACTTTC.

V usage is TRBV6-5 and J usage is TRBJ2-2; D not resolved. Germline loops: CDR1 MNHEY, CDR2 SVGAGI. With 6 bases removed from V and 6 bases from J, the gap between germline ends came to 11 bases. CDR3 size: 13 residues. CDR3 coding DNA: TGTGCCAGCAGCGAGCAGGAGCCCGGGGAGCTGTTTTTT. This encodes CASSEQEPGELFF.

This CDR3 is CASSYPGQGGTDTQYF. For the CDR3, the DNA is TGTGCCAGCAGTTACCCCGGACAGGGGGGCACAGATACGCAGTATTTT. The chain uses TRBV6-5 and TRBJ2-3, with 10 bases lining up with TRBD1. The V segment lost 2 bases and the J segment 1 base; nucleotides outside the gene matches: 3. Per the germline V gene, CDR1 is MNHEY and CDR2 is SVGAGI. This CDR3 has 16 amino acids.

This chain joins TRBV7-6 and TRBJ2-5; perhaps TRBD2 as D (7 bases). V was trimmed by 4 bases and J by 7 bases, leaving 16 bases between them. The CDR3 spans 14 residues. The germline V gene encodes CDR1 SGHVS and CDR2 FNYEAQ. CDR3 coding DNA: TGTGCCAGCAGCTCAGGGAGGGGGTGGCGGACCCAGTACTTC. This sequence encodes CASSSGRGWRTQYF.

The chain couples TRBV28 to TRBJ1-1; D uncertain. This CDR3 contains 12 residues. CDR1 MDHEN and CDR2 SYDVKM come from the germline V gene. Trimming pared 9 bases from V and 1 base from J, leaving 9 bases between. Here the CDR3 reads CASSDWNTEAFF. Written as DNA, the CDR3 is TGTGCCAGTTCTGACTGGAACACTGAAGCTTTCTTT.

This clone showed up just once. J is TRBJ2-3 and V is TRBV14; D unclear. The CDR3 is made up of 13 amino acids. V gave up 4 bases and J gave up 9 bases, with 14 bases separating them. The germline V gene encodes CDR1 SGHDN and CDR2 FVKESK. Here the CDR3 DNA reads TGTGCCAGCAGCCCCATGGGCCGCAGCACGCAGTATTTT. Protein: CASSPMGRSTQYF.

This clone is a singleton in its sample. The chain is built from TRBV7-3 and TRBJ2-7; maybe TRBD1 (5 bases). Trimming left V 5 bases short and J 6 bases short, with 23 bases between. Germline V CDR1 and CDR2: SGHTA, FQGTGA. There are 16 residues in the CDR3. CDR3 region: CASSPPGSEGGGEQYF. CDR3 nucleotides: TGTGCCAGCAGCCCCCCAGGGTCTGAAGGCGGTGGCGAGCAGTACTTC.

The chain recombines TRBV13 with TRBJ1-1; weak D call: TRBD1 (6 bases). Trimming pared 6 bases from V and 1 base from J, leaving 12 bases between. The CDR3 spans 14 residues. The germline gives CDR1 PRHDT, CDR2 FYEKMQ (reference sequence). The CDR3 spells CASSHEGENTEAFF. In nucleotides, the CDR3 is TGTGCCAGCAGTCACGAGGGGGAGAACACTGAAGCTTTCTTT.

The chain joins TRBV6-5 to TRBJ1-3; D is unresolved. V was clipped by 6 bases and J by 0 bases, with 9 bases between them. This CDR3 spans 14 amino acids. The germline gives CDR1 MNHEY, CDR2 SVGAGI. The CDR3 protein is CASSASRSGNTIYF. The CDR3 bases are TGTGCCAGCAGCGCAAGCCGCTCTGGAAACACCATATATTTT.

The chain combines TRBV4-1 with TRBJ1-6, with D possibly being TRBD1 (5 bases). CDR3 length equals 16 residues. Germline V lookup: CDR1 MGHRA, CDR2 YSYEKL. Trimming pared 0 bases from V and 6 bases from J, leaving 12 bases between. In DNA, the CDR3 is TGCGCCAGCAGCCAAGAGGCAGGGCCCCCTAATTCACCCCTCCACTTT. Its translation: CASSQEAGPPNSPLHF.

This chain connects TRBV2 to TRBJ2-7, with no clear D. The CDR3 sequence is 13 residues long. V was trimmed by 8 bases and J by 2 bases, leaving 13 bases between them. The germline CDR1 and CDR2 sequences are SNHLY and FYNNEI. The CDR3 bases are TGTGCCAGCCGTTCCACAGTACCCTACGAGCAGTACTTC. Translation gives CASRSTVPYEQYF.

This clone was counted once. V and J are TRBV28 and TRBJ2-7; weak D call: TRBD1 (5 bases). V was shortened by 8 bases and J by 2 bases, with 10 bases between the two germline ends. The germline V gene encodes CDR1 MDHEN and CDR2 SYDVKM. CDR3 length: 12 residues. The CDR3 reads CASGLGAYEQYF. The CDR3 nucleotides read TGTGCCAGCGGGCTAGGGGCCTACGAGCAGTACTTC.

This rearrangement joins TRBV5-1 to TRBJ2-3, with D uncertain. V was shortened by 0 bases and J by 3 bases, with 8 bases between the two germline ends. CDR1 SGHRS and CDR2 YFSETQ come from the germline V gene. The CDR3 sequence is 14 residues long. CDR3 in DNA: TGCGCCAGCAGCTTGGGGCAGCTAACAGATACGCAGTATTTT. It encodes CASSLGQLTDTQYF.

CDR3 sequence reads: CASSFSGTGESYEQYF. The DNA for the CDR3 is TGCGCCAGCAGCTTTTCCGGGACAGGGGAGTCCTACGAGCAGTACTTC. This chain uses TRBV4-3 with TRBJ2-7; TRBD1 agrees at 10 bases. Germline values: CDR1 LGHNA, CDR2 YSLEER. V lost 5 bases and J lost 1; bases outside the gene matches: 8. CDR3 size: 16 residues.

The J gene is TRBJ1-2, the V gene TRBV9; the match to TRBD1 covers 10 bases. The CDR3 is made up of 15 amino acids. V lost 3 bases to trimming and J lost 6 bases; unmatched junction nucleotides: 8. Germline lookup yields CDR1 SGDLS and CDR2 YYNGEE. Written as DNA, the CDR3 is TGTGCCAGCAGCGGGGACAGGGGACAGACCGATGGCTACACCTTC. Amino acids: CASSGDRGQTDGYTF.

This rearrangement joins TRBV29-1 to TRBJ1-1, with D possibly matching TRBD1 (5 bases). This CDR3 is built from 13 residues. The germline CDR1 and CDR2 sequences are SQVTM and ANQGSEA. V lost 7 bases and J 3 bases, leaving 15 bases between the germline ends. CDR3 in DNA: TGCAGCGCCCGGGGGGGTAGAGACACTGAAGCTTTCTTT. Translating it yields CSARGGRDTEAFF. The full variable domain, rest sourced from reference TRBV29-1 and TRBJ1-1, is SAVISQKPSRDICQRGTSLTIQCQVDSQVTMMFWYRQQPGQSLTLIATANQGSEATYESGFVIDKFPISRPNLTFSTLTVSNMSPEDSSIYLCSARGGRDTEAFFGQGTRLTVV.

CDR3 in amino acids: CASSPGQTYEQYF. The DNA of the CDR3 is TGTGCCAGCTCACCGGGACAGACCTACGAGCAGTACTTC. The chain joins TRBV18 to TRBJ2-7; TRBD1 matches 7 bases. From germline, CDR1 is KGHSH and CDR2 LQKENI. Trimming cost V 3 bases and J 2 bases; bases outside gene matches: 1. The length of the CDR3 is 13 residues.

V and J are TRBV7-2 and TRBJ1-2; no reliable D call. CDR1 SGHTA and CDR2 FQGNSA come from the germline V gene. V was pared by 1 base and J by 4 bases, with 10 bases between. The CDR3 runs to 14 residues. The chain's CDR3 is CASSLDGSPYGYTF. The CDR3, as DNA: TGTGCCAGCAGCTTAGATGGGTCCCCCTATGGCTACACCTTC. The full variable domain, with the rest looked up from reference TRBV7-2 and TRBJ1-2, is GAGVSQSPSNKVTEKGKDVELRCDPISGHTALYWYRQSLGQGLEFLIYFQGNSAPDKSGLPSDRFSAERTGGSVSTLTIQRTQQEDSAVYLCASSLDGSPYGYTFGSGTRLTVV.

This sequence joins TRBV2 and TRBJ2-1, with unresolved D. V was shortened by 10 bases and J by 6 bases, with 13 bases between the two germline ends. The CDR3 is 12 amino acids. Germline V CDR1 and CDR2: SNHLY, FYNNEI. CDR3 sequence reads: CANDGLGNEQFF. Here the CDR3 DNA reads TGTGCCAACGATGGCCTCGGCAATGAGCAGTTCTTC.

This clone was counted a single time. The genes are TRBV6-5 and TRBJ1-6; TRBD1 matches at 9 bases. This CDR3 has 14 amino acids. V gave up 7 bases and J gave up 8 bases; unmatched junction bases: 6. The germline V gene has CDR1 MNHEY and CDR2 SVGAGI. The CDR3 protein is CASTPGTGHSPLHF. CDR3 DNA sequence: TGTGCCAGCACGCCCGGGACAGGGCATTCACCCCTCCACTTT.

The chain recombines TRBV14 with TRBJ1-6; D unresolved. The CDR3 is made up of 14 amino acids. V was shortened by 4 bases and J by 7 bases, with 11 bases between the two germline ends. The germline V gene encodes CDR1 SGHDN and CDR2 FVKESK. CDR3 coding DNA: TGTGCCAGCAGCCCTAACTTTGGGAATTCACCCCTCCACTTT. Its translation is CASSPNFGNSPLHF.

This rearrangement joins TRBV19 to TRBJ1-4; 10 bases map to TRBD1. The CDR3 has 17 residues. The trim removed 5 bases at V and 4 bases at J, leaving 10 bases unmatched. In germline, CDR1 is LNHDA, CDR2 SQIVND (reference sequence). This CDR3 reads CASSAGTGVIGNEKLFF. In DNA, the CDR3 is TGTGCCAGTAGTGCCGGGACAGGGGTAATAGGTAATGAAAAACTGTTTTTT.

This chain uses TRBV7-2 with TRBJ1-5; D possibly corresponds to TRBD1 (5 bases). CDR3 length equals 13 residues. Trimming removed 3 bases at V and 7 bases at J, with 10 bases between. The germline V gene has CDR1 SGHTA and CDR2 FQGNSA. CDR3 DNA sequence: TGTGCCAGCAGCTTGCAGAGGGGCCAGCCCCAGCATTTT. Protein product: CASSLQRGQPQHF.

The chain combines TRBV19 with TRBJ1-1, with D tentatively TRBD1 (6 bases). V was pared by 1 base and J by 6 bases, with 12 bases between. CDR3 length equals 14 residues. The germline V gene has CDR1 LNHDA and CDR2 SQIVND (reference sequence). CDR3 amino acids: CASSIATGFPEAFF. CDR3 in DNA: TGTGCCAGTAGTATAGCGACAGGATTTCCTGAAGCTTTCTTT.

This clone has a single count. The chain joins TRBV7-2 to TRBJ2-2; possible D gene TRBD1, 5 bases. Deletions cut 4 bases from V and 3 bases from J, with 9 bases between. The CDR3 extends over 14 amino acids. CDR1 is SGHTA, CDR2 FQGNSA, per germline. CDR3 sequence: CASSSIGDTGELFF. CDR3 in DNA: TGTGCCAGCAGCTCTATAGGGGACACCGGGGAGCTGTTTTTT. Together with reference TRBV7-2 and TRBJ2-2, the CDR3 gives the full variable domain: GAGVSQSPSNKVTEKGKDVELRCDPISGHTALYWYRQSLGQGLEFLIYFQGNSAPDKSGLPSDRFSAERTGGSVSTLTIQRTQQEDSAVYLCASSSIGDTGELFFGEGSRLTVL.

V is TRBV4-1 and J is TRBJ1-1; unclear D gene. Germline CDR1 reads MGHRA; CDR2 reads YSYEKL. Trimming took 0 bases from V and 4 from J, leaving 6 bases between them. The CDR3 is made up of 13 amino acids. The CDR3 coding sequence is TGCGCCAGCAGCCAAGACCCGGGCACTGAAGCTTTCTTT. It specifies CASSQDPGTEAFF.